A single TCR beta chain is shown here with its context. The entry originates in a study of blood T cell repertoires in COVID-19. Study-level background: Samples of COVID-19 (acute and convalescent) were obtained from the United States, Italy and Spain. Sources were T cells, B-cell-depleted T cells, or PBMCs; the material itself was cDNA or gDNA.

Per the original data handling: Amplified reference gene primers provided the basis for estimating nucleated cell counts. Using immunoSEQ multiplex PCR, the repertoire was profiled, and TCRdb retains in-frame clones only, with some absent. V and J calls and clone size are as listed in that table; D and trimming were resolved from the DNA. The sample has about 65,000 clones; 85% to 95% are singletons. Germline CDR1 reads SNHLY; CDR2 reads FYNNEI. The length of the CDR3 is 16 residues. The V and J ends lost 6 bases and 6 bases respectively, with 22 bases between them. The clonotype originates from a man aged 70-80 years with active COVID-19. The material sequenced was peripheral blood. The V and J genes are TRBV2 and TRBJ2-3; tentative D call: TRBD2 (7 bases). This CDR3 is CASRPWGGGPPDTQYF. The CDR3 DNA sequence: TGTGCCAGCAGACCTTGGGGCGGGGGCCCCCCGGATACGCAGTATTTT.